This TCR beta chain appears in the sequencing data of a study of Graves' ophthalmopathy and Graves' hyperthyroidism (dated by TCRdb to the late 2010s). At the level of the whole study: Peripheral blood was collected at initial diagnosis, before any treatment. T-cell repertoires of thyroid tissue and blood were compared in over 5 hyperthyroidism patients. An independent validation cohort comprised roughly 20 hyperthyroidism patients and over 15 patients who later progressed from hyperthyroidism to ophthalmopathy. TCR beta repertoire signatures were used to distinguish Graves' ophthalmopathy from Graves' hyperthyroidism and to predict progression to ophthalmopathy. To explore V-J signatures distinguishing ophthalmopathy from hyperthyroidism, a discovery set of under 110 patients (roughly 45 ophthalmopathy, roughly 56 stable hyperthyroidism) was enrolled. The 100 discovery patients were divided at random into training and test sets in a 7:3 ratio. Once sampling was done, hyperthyroidism patients were given methimazole at a starting dose of 30 mg daily, while ophthalmopathy patients were given high-dose intravenous methylprednisolone. In total, around 140 blood samples were TCR-sequenced: 40 to 45 ophthalmopathy, roughly 77 hyperthyroidism and around 17 hyperthyroidism-to-ophthalmopathy patients.

Hyperthyroidism was defined as stable when no progression to ophthalmopathy occurred within 18 months of follow-up. Hyperthyroidism patients were newly diagnosed, were aged 18 to 65 years, and had a disease duration under 2 months. Patients with other autoimmune diseases, uncontrolled infections, pregnancy or lactation were excluded. Diagnosis relied on clinical symptoms, serum thyroxine, TRAb, thyroid ultrasound and orbital computed tomography. PBMCs were isolated from about 10 ml of fresh peripheral blood by Ficoll-Paque density gradient centrifugation. Total RNA was extracted with Trizol reagent and quality-checked on an Agilent 2100 Bioanalyzer. About this clonotype: Its antigen has not been determined. Base qualities were left out, and no much larger clone turns up one base away.

V ends up 5 bases short and J 7 bases short, with an unmatched junction base count of 9. CDR1 MNHNS and CDR2 SASEGT are derived from the germline V gene. Reading from cysteine to phenylalanine, the CDR3 counts 15 amino acids. The kept DNA is CDR3 alone, 45 bases in frame from the first base. TCR beta CDR3 regions were amplified from RNA transcripts for repertoire sequencing. The first round of RT-PCR was done with HTBI primers and the Qiagen OneStep RT-PCR kit, and was followed by a second round of multiplex PCR, then size selection and purification. The libraries underwent paired-end sequencing with 100 bp reads on an Illumina HiSeq2000. The paper's processing steps were these. Reads were processed with SOAPnuke, discarding reads with adapters, uncalled bases, mean Phred below 15, or no exact constant-primer or identifier match. COPE v1.2.5 was used to merge the high-quality paired reads. Unique nucleotide sequences were defined as clonotypes and aligned to IMGT TRB V, D and J references using MiTCR v1.1. Analysis was restricted to V-J combinations with a frequency above 0.0001, which covered roughly 99% of repertoires. For each V-J combination, a TCR clonal expansion and chaos score was defined as F50 clonal expansion divided by the chaos observed in the TCRdist matrix. Welch's t-statistics and random forest were used to reduce features to 13 V-J combinations, which were fed into a naive Bayes classifier. The similarity between thyroid and blood repertoires was quantified using the Morisita-Horn index. TCRdb redid the processing of the public reads, applying fastp at Q25 and MiXCR, and retained in-frame beta chains. Here each entry gathers all rows of one CDR3 protein and keeps the most common genes and DNA. The authors' filters were not applied to this entry. The sample profile shows 350,000 to 450,000 distinct CDR3 sequences; more than 20% of them were found once. The ten top clones hold around 3.1% of the sample.

Broader findings and caveats from the paper: Among expanded thyroid clonotypes with frequency above 0.001, most also showed up in blood, which suggests that blood repertoires may reflect the thyroid immune response. No statistical method was used to predetermine the sample size, and group allocation was not hidden from the investigators. In validation, the model predicted ophthalmopathy progression with about 64% sensitivity and roughly 72% specificity; 12 predicted patients were CT-confirmed with GO in a median of 6.5 months. In cross-validation, the 13-signature model distinguished ophthalmopathy from stable hyperthyroidism with just over 85% sensitivity and about 81% specificity, while in the test set the corresponding values were about 80% and 75%.

Recombination connected TRBV6-1 to TRBJ1-5; 9 bases in between match TRBD1. Sequencing used peripheral blood. This clonotype was obtained from a woman younger than 35 with stable Graves' hyperthyroidism. Donor details come from another sample of the same person, matched by shared clones. The DNA reads TGTGCCAGCAGTATAGGAGGACAGGGGAGGCAGCCCCAGCATTTT. Its amino acids are CASSIGGQGRQPQHF.